These T cell receptor beta chains were read from a single sample in a study of multiple sclerosis patients with progressive multifocal leukoencephalopathy. Clones were sequenced by immunoSEQ multiplex PCR, and TCRdb holds only the in-frame ones, with some missing. The sample has about 30,000 clones; about 90% are singletons. Sequenced here: PBMCs, sampled from a patient treated with natalizumab. The receptors come from a human donor with progressive multifocal leukoencephalopathy. The CDR3 runs from the conserved cysteine through the conserved F or W. A D gene is named only where the DNA matches it firmly. Expanded clones are given a class, and other clones once, few, many or no size at all.

CASSFDLQGGNSPLHF TGCGCCAGCAGCTTCGACCTGCAGGGGGGAAATTCACCCCTCCACTTT TRBJ1-6 TRBD1 - TRBV5-1
CAWRTGEVRTNEKLFF TGTGCCTGGAGGACAGGGGAAGTGCGGACTAATGAAAAACTGTTTTTT TRBJ1-4 TRBD1 - TRBV30
CASRVAGGSGNEQFF TGTGCCAGCAGAGTAGCGGGAGGTTCGGGTAATGAGCAGTTCTTC TRBJ2-1 TRBD2 - TRBV6-5
CASSLRTGESPLHF TGTGCCAGCAGCTTACGGACAGGGGAATCACCCCTCCACTTT TRBJ1-6 TRBD1 - TRBV9
CASSQESASGINEQFF TGCGCCAGCAGCCAAGAATCGGCTAGCGGGATAAATGAGCAGTTCTTC TRBJ2-1 TRBD2 - TRBV4-1
CASSQTGITEAFF TGTGCCAGCAGTCAAACAGGCATCACTGAAGCTTTCTTT TRBJ1-1 - - TRBV28
CASSPPGRGGNQPQHF TGTGCCAGCTCACCACCGGGGAGGGGTGGCAATCAGCCCCAGCATTTT TRBJ1-5 - - TRBV18
CASSLANLRSGGEQFF TGTGCCAGCAGCTTAGCGAATTTGAGGTCTGGGGGTGAGCAGTTCTTC TRBJ2-1 - - TRBV7-9
CASSPMGGPISGANVLTF TGTGCCAGCAGTCCCATGGGGGGGCCGATCTCTGGGGCCAACGTCCTGACTTTC TRBJ2-6 - - TRBV6-4
CASSEGTSGSPGELFF TGTGCCAGCAGTGAGGGGACTAGCGGGAGCCCCGGGGAGCTGTTTTTT TRBJ2-2 TRBD2 - TRBV25-1
CASSEQGARVTEAFF TGTGCCAGCAGTGAACAGGGGGCGAGAGTGACTGAAGCTTTCTTT TRBJ1-1 TRBD1 - TRBV25-1
CASSMSWGEHTEAFF TGTGCCAGCAGCATGTCTTGGGGGGAGCACACTGAAGCTTTCTTT TRBJ1-1 - once TRBV7-2
CASSGVVGVNEQYF TGTGCCAGCAGTGGGGTTGTAGGGGTAAACGAGCAGTACTTC TRBJ2-7 - - TRBV5-6
CASSEGTGYGYTF TGTGCCAGCAGTGAAGGGACAGGCTATGGCTACACCTTC TRBJ1-2 TRBD1 - TRBV25-1
CASSSSGRGEKLFF TGTGCCAGCAGCTCCTCAGGGAGGGGTGAAAAACTGTTTTTT TRBJ1-4 - - TRBV7-9
CASSLEFRDQETQYF TGCGCCAGCAGCTTGGAATTCAGGGATCAAGAGACCCAGTACTTC TRBJ2-5 - once TRBV5-1
CASSQGTDSNQPQHF TGCGCCAGCAGCCAAGGGACCGATAGCAATCAGCCCCAGCATTTT TRBJ1-5 - - TRBV4-1
CASSLGRRVSNEQFF TGTGCCAGCAGCCTTGGGCGGCGGGTGAGCAATGAGCAGTTCTTC TRBJ2-1 - - TRBV11-2
CASRPHGGRANYGYTF TGCGCCAGCCGACCACACGGGGGCAGGGCTAACTATGGCTACACCTTC TRBJ1-2 - - TRBV4-1
CASSWGLVLYNEQFF TGTGCCAGCAGCTGGGGACTAGTTCTCTACAATGAGCAGTTCTTC TRBJ2-1 TRBD2 - TRBV28
CASGLALASPLHF TGTGCTAGTGGTTTGGCTCTAGCCTCACCCCTCCACTTT TRBJ1-6 - - TRBV12-5
CASSRLEPANYGYTF TGTGCCAGTAGTCGTCTGGAACCGGCTAACTATGGCTACACCTTC TRBJ1-2 - - TRBV19
CASSLLRTEKELFF TGTGCCAGCAGTTTATTACGTACCGAGAAGGAACTGTTTTTT TRBJ1-4 - - TRBV27
CASSFIGTSIHNEQFF TGTGCCAGCAGCTTCATCGGGACTAGCATCCACAATGAGCAGTTCTTC TRBJ2-1 TRBD2 - TRBV7-2
CASSSTSGRRNEQFF TGTGCCAGCAGCTCGACTAGCGGGAGGAGGAATGAGCAGTTCTTC TRBJ2-1 TRBD2 once TRBV28
CASSPAHGTGNTIYF TGCGCCAGCAGCCCAGCGCACGGAACTGGAAACACCATATATTTT TRBJ1-3 - few TRBV4-1
CASRLPREGAVEQYF TGTGCCAGCAGGCTTCCTCGGGAGGGGGCGGTCGAGCAGTACTTC TRBJ2-7 - - TRBV6-6
CASSRTRELNTEAFF TGTGCCAGTAGTAGGACCAGGGAATTGAACACTGAAGCTTTCTTT TRBJ1-1 - - TRBV19
CASSLVRDSYGYTF TGTGCCAGCAGCTTAGTCCGAGACAGCTATGGCTACACCTTC TRBJ1-2 - - TRBV7-9
CASTDSSYEQYF TGTGCCAGCACGGACAGCTCCTACGAGCAGTACTTC TRBJ2-7 - - TRBV27
CASSHDIPTAGEAFF TGCGCCAGCAGCCATGACATTCCTACGGCAGGAGAAGCTTTCTTT TRBJ1-1 - - TRBV4-3
CASSGAGWRNEQYF TGTGCCAGCAGCGGCGCAGGGTGGAGGAACGAGCAGTACTTC TRBJ2-7 - - TRBV9
CSARRGYEQYF TGCAGTGCTCGGCGGGGGTACGAGCAGTACTTC TRBJ2-7 TRBD2 - TRBV20-1
CAIRIGLADNEQFF TGTGCCATCAGAATAGGGCTAGCGGACAATGAGCAGTTCTTC TRBJ2-1 TRBD2 - TRBV10-3
CASSLEGNSPLHF TGCGCCAGCAGCTTGGAGGGGAATTCACCCCTCCACTTT TRBJ1-6 - - TRBV5-1
CAWNWGVTEAFF TGTGCCTGGAATTGGGGGGTGACTGAAGCTTTCTTT TRBJ1-1 - - TRBV30
CASTQGANHYEQYF TGTGCCAGCACGCAGGGGGCAAATCACTACGAGCAGTACTTC TRBJ2-7 TRBD1 - TRBV6-1
CASSQPRGGYNEQFF TGCGCCAGCAGCCAGCCCCGGGGCGGTTACAATGAGCAGTTCTTC TRBJ2-1 - - TRBV4-1
CASSQDSSGATYTGELFF TGTGCCAGCAGCCAAGATAGTTCCGGGGCGACCTACACCGGGGAGCTGTTTTTT TRBJ2-2 - - TRBV4-2
CASSLAGDSYEQYF TGCGCCAGCAGCTTGGCCGGGGACTCCTACGAGCAGTACTTC TRBJ2-7 - - TRBV5-1
CASKQLLAGGWDEQFF TGTGCCAGCAAGCAGCTTCTAGCGGGAGGGTGGGATGAGCAGTTCTTC TRBJ2-1 TRBD2 - TRBV5-4
CASSLGGLAGHSYEQYF TGTGCCAGCAGCTTGGGGGGTCTAGCGGGACACTCCTACGAGCAGTACTTC TRBJ2-7 TRBD2 once TRBV7-6
CASSSGSNYGYTF TGTGCCAGCAGCTCCGGGTCTAACTATGGCTACACCTTC TRBJ1-2 - - TRBV5-4
CASRAGLAYNEQFF TGTGCCAGTAGGGCCGGCCTGGCCTACAATGAGCAGTTCTTC TRBJ2-1 - - TRBV19
CASSQSLRGIPHEQYF TGTGCCAGCAGCCAATCTCTTCGGGGGATCCCTCACGAGCAGTACTTC TRBJ2-7 - - TRBV16
CATSTGRAWGYTF TGTGCCACCAGCACAGGGCGGGCCTGGGGCTACACCTTC TRBJ1-2 - - TRBV15
CASSPPGSSNQPQHF TGTGCCAGCTCACCACCGGGGAGTAGCAATCAGCCCCAGCATTTT TRBJ1-5 - - TRBV18
CASSLRDSNEKLFF TGTGCCAGCAGTCTAAGGGACAGTAATGAAAAACTGTTTTTT TRBJ1-4 TRBD1 - TRBV6-5